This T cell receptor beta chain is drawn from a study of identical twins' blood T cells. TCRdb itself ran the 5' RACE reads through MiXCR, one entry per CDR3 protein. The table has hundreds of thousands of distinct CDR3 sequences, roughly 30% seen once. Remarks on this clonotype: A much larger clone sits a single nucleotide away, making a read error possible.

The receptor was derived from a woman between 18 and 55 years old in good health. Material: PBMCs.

The CDR3 DNA follows: TGTGTCAGCAGGGCCTCTGGGGCCAACGTCCTGACTTTC. It specifies CVSRASGANVLTF. The rearrangement uses TRBV27 and TRBJ2-6, with D tentatively TRBD1 (5 bases). This CDR3 has 13 residues. Germline CDR1 reads MNHEY; CDR2 reads SMNVEV (reference sequence).